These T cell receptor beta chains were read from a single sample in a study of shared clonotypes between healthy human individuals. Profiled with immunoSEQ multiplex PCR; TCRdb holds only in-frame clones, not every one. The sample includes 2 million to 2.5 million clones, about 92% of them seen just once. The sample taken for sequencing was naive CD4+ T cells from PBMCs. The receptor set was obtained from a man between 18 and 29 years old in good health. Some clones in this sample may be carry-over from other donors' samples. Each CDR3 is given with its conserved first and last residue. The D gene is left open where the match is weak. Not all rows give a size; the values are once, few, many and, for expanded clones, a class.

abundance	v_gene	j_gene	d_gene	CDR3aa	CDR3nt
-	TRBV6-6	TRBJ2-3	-	CASSYNEGSDTQYF	TGTGCCAGCAGTTACAACGAGGGTTCAGATACGCAGTATTTT
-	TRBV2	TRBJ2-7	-	CASSPYYEQYF	TGTGCCAGCAGTCCCTACTACGAGCAGTACTTC
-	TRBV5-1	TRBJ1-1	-	CASRARDTGRTEAFF	TGCGCCAGCAGGGCCCGGGACACTGGCCGCACTGAAGCTTTCTTT
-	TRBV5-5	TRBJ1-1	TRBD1	CASSPTPDRRNTEAFF	TGTGCCAGCAGCCCGACCCCGGACAGGAGGAACACTGAAGCTTTCTTT
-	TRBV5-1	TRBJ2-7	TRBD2	CASSLVSGAYEQYF	TGCGCCAGCAGCTTGGTTAGCGGGGCCTACGAGCAGTACTTC
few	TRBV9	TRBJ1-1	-	CASSVEPQATEAFF	TGTGCCAGCAGCGTAGAACCCCAAGCCACTGAAGCTTTCTTT
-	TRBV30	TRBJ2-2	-	CAWSGRQGWAGELFF	TGTGCCTGGAGTGGGAGGCAGGGGTGGGCCGGGGAGCTGTTTTTT
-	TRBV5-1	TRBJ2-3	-	CASSVARGTDTQYF	TGCGCCAGCAGCGTCGCACGAGGCACAGATACGCAGTATTTT
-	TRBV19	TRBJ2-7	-	CASSPDYGTPLYEQYF	TGTGCCAGTAGCCCTGATTACGGGACTCCACTCTACGAGCAGTACTTC
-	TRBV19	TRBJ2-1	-	CASSSGWNLEEQFF	TGTGCCAGTAGTAGCGGGTGGAACCTAGAGGAGCAGTTCTTC
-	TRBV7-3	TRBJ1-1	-	CASSPGPGRGTEAFF	TGTGCCAGCAGCCCGGGCCCCGGCCGGGGGACTGAAGCTTTCTTT
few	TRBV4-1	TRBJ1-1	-	CASSQWVRDTEAFF	TGCGCCAGCAGCCAATGGGTCAGGGACACTGAAGCTTTCTTT
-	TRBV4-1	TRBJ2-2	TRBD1	CASSHSAFQQGARTGELFF	TGCGCCAGCAGCCACTCTGCTTTTCAGCAGGGGGCCCGAACCGGGGAGCTGTTTTTT
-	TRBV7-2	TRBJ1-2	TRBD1	CASSSMGQAQHGYTF	TGTGCCAGCAGCTCCATGGGACAGGCGCAGCATGGCTACACCTTC
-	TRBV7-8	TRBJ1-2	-	CASSLASDNYGYTF	TGTGCCAGCAGCTTAGCGTCGGATAACTATGGCTACACCTTC
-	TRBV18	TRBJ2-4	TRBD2	CASSLMPSGIGNIQYF	TGTGCCAGCTCACTTATGCCTAGCGGGATTGGTAACATTCAGTACTTC
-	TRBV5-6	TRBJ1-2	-	CASSSQGGGSSGYGYTF	TGTGCCAGCAGCTCGCAAGGTGGTGGGTCGAGCGGCTATGGCTACACCTTC
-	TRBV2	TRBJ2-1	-	CASRTRESQFF	TGTGCCAGCAGGACGAGGGAATCGCAGTTCTTC
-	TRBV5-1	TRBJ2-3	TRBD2	CASSPPVSGMTDTQYF	TGCGCCAGCAGCCCCCCAGTTAGCGGGATGACAGATACGCAGTATTTT
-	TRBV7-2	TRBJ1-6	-	CASSPGTDMSFHF	TGTGCCAGCAGCCCAGGGACGGATATGAGTTTCCACTTT
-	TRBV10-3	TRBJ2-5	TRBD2	CAISESLAGGGYPLKTQYF	TGTGCCATCAGTGAGTCGCTAGCGGGAGGGGGTTACCCCTTGAAGACCCAGTACTTC
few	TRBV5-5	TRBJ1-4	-	CASSFANEKLFF	TGTGCCAGCAGCTTTGCTAATGAAAAACTGTTTTTT
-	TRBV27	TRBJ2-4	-	CASSETYRVVIQYF	TGTGCCAGCAGTGAGACTTACCGGGTAGTCATTCAGTACTTC
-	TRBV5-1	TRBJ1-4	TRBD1	CASSSMTGGNEKLFF	TGCGCCAGCAGCTCAATGACAGGGGGCAACGAAAAACTGTTTTTT
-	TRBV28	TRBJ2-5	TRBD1	CASSPLGTGQETQYF	TGTGCCAGCAGCCCCTTAGGGACAGGGCAAGAGACCCAGTACTTC
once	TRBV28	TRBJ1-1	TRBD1	CASSSGTGGAVTEAFF	TGTGCCAGCAGTTCCGGGACAGGGGGCGCGGTCACTGAAGCTTTCTTT